This TCR beta chain was sequenced in a study of blood T cell repertoires in COVID-19 (TCRdb year 2020). In terms of the full investigation: Samples from collaborators originated in the United States, Italy and Spain and spanned both the acute and convalescent phases of COVID-19. A freely available public database, intended as a resource for researchers studying the immune response to SARS-CoV-2, is where the repertoires were released. Subjects who had been exposed to COVID-19, were actively infected with it, or had recovered from it provided the deeply sampled blood TCRbeta repertoires that made up the dataset. The sample metadata nearly always contained a de-identified subject ID, COVID-19 status, age in years and sex. Where HLA class I and class II types were available, the types were taken from metadata supplied by the sample provider, not from assay-based typing. The material from the prospective study consisted of cDNA or gDNA derived from T cells, B-cell-depleted T cells, or PBMCs. Samples came from the ongoing ImmuneRACE study (first 160 participants) plus 1,254 subjects from 6 global collaborators.

What the research found in general, with its limitations: How much clinical and demographic metadata was included differed by source and by participant, and the metadata was provided uncurated.

Remarks on this clone: No cognate antigen has been identified for it. The record has no base qualities; no much larger clone is one base away.

Participants in the prospective study were aged roughly 18 to 100 years, lived in under 30 United States geographic areas, and enrolled through a virtual design. In the prospective study, cohorts were assigned on the basis of participant-reported clinical history obtained from a screening survey and a study questionnaire. For ImmuneRACE Cohort 3, a participant was defined as recovered based on two consecutive negative NP/OP PCR tests, clearance by a healthcare professional, or resolution of symptoms. Each participant in the prospective study had whole blood, serum and a nasopharyngeal or oropharyngeal swab collected by mobile phlebotomists. Participants in the prospective study had the option to provide additional blood draws and questionnaires over a 2-month period. Before DNA extraction, blood samples from the prospective study were shipped at room temperature or frozen. The immunoSEQ Assay, a bias-controlled multiplex PCR, was used to amplify TCRbeta CDR3 regions from genomic DNA. The source study handled its data this way. The number of nucleated cells in each sample was estimated by amplification of reference gene primers within the assay. To quantify the absolute abundance of each unique TCRbeta CDR3 rearrangement, sequence reads were collapsed and filtered. For each sample, productive Simpson clonality was calculated as the square root of Simpson's diversity index across productive rearrangements. The immuneACCESS repertoire file appears here via TCRdb, limited to in-frame rearrangements. These files lack a portion of the clones; in checked studies, under half of the deficit traces to unresolved V genes, and the cause of the others is not known. That table supplies the V and J calls and clone size; D and trimming were determined from the DNA. The sample table records hundreds of thousands of clones; about four fifths of these occur just once. The top ten constitute 3% to 4% of the sample.

The germline V gene gives CDR1 as LGHNA and CDR2 as YNFKEQ. The germline V end is reduced by 5 bases and the J end by 6 bases; junction bases left unmatched: 6. From the cysteine up to the phenylalanine, the CDR3 has a length of 15 residues. Just the 45-base CDR3 DNA is kept, in frame starting at base 1. Sequenced material: PBMCs or T cells enriched from blood (not recorded which). The TCR comes from a woman aged 55-75 years who had recovered from COVID-19. The sequence links TRBV4-2 to TRBJ2-1; the junction holds 11 bases that match TRBD1. The DNA is TGTGCCAGCAGCAGAGGACAGGGGGCTCCCAATGAGCAGTTCTTC. Its coded protein is CASSRGQGAPNEQFF.